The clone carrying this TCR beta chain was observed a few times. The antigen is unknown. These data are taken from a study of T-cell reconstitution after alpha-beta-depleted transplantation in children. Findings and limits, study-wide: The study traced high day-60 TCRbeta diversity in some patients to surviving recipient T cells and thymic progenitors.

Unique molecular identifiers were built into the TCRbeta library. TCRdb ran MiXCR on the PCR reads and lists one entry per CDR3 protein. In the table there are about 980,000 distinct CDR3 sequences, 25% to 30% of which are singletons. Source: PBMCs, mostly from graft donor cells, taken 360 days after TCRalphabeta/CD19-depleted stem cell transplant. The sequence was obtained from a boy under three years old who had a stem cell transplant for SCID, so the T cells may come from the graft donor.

The CDR3 spells CASSQDQGANTEAFF. The DNA of the CDR3 is TGTGCCAGCAGCCAAGATCAGGGGGCGAACACTGAAGCTTTCTTT. This chain links TRBV3-1 with TRBJ1-1; 8 positions agree with TRBD1. CDR3 length equals 15 residues. V was pared by 0 bases and J by 1 base, with 1 base of the junction left unmatched. Germline CDR1 LGHDT, CDR2 YNNKEL (reference sequence).